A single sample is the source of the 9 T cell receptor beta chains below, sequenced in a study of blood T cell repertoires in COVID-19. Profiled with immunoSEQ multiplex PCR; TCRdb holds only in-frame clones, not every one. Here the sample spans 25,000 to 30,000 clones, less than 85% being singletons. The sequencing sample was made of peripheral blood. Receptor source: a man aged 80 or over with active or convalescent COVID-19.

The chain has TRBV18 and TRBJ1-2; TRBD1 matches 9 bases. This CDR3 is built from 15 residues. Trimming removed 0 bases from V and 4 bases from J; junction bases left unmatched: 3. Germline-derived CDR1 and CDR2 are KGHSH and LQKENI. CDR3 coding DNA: TGTGCCAGCTCACCACCGGGACAGGGTGCCTATGGCTACACCTTC. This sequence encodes CASSPPGQGAYGYTF.

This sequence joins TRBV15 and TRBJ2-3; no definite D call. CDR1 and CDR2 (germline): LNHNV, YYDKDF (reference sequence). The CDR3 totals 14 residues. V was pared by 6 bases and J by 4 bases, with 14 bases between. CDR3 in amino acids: CATRKQRPPDTQYF. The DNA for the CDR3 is TGTGCCACCAGGAAACAGAGACCCCCAGATACGCAGTATTTT.

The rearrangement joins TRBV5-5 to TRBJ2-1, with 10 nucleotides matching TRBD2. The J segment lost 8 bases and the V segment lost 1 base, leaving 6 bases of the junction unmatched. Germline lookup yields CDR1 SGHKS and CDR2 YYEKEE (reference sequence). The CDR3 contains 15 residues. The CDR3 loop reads CASSLRSSGSYEQFF. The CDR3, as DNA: TGTGCCAGCAGCTTGCGGTCTAGCGGGAGCTATGAGCAGTTCTTC.

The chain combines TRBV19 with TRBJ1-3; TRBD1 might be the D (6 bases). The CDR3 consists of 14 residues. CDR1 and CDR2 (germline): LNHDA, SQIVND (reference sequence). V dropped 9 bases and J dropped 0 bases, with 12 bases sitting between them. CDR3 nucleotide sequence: TGTGCCAGCAACAGGGACCGCTCTGGAAACACCATATATTTT. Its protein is CASNRDRSGNTIYF.

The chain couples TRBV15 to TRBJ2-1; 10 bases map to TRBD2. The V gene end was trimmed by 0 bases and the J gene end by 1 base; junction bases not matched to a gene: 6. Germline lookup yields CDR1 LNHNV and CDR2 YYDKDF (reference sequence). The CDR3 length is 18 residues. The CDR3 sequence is CATSRDFSGRTSYNEQFF. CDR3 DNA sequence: TGTGCCACCAGCAGAGATTTTAGCGGGAGGACTTCCTACAATGAGCAGTTCTTC. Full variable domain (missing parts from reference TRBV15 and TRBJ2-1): DAMVIQNPRYQVTQFGKPVTLSCSQTLNHNVMYWYQQKSSQAPKLLFHYYDKDFNNEADTPDNFQSRRPNTSFCFLDIRSPGLGDTAMYLCATSRDFSGRTSYNEQFFGPGTRLTVL.

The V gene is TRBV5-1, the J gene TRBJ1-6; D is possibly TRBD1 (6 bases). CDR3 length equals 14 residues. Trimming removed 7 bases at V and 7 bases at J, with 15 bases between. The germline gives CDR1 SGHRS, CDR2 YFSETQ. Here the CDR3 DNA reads TGCGCCAGCTCGACCGGACAGCCAAATTCACCCCTCCACTTT. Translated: CASSTGQPNSPLHF.

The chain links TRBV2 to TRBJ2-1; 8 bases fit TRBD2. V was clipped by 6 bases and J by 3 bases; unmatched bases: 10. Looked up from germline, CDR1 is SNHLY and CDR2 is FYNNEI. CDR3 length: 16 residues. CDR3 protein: CASRDLAGGNYNEQFF. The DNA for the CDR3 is TGTGCCAGCAGGGATCTGGCGGGGGGAAACTACAATGAGCAGTTCTTC.

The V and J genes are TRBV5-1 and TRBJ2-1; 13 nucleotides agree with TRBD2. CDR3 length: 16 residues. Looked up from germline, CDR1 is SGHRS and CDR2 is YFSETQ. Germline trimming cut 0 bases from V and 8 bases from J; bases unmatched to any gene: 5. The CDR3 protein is CASSLVRLAGGDEQFF. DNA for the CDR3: TGCGCCAGCAGCTTGGTGAGACTAGCGGGGGGCGATGAGCAGTTCTTC.

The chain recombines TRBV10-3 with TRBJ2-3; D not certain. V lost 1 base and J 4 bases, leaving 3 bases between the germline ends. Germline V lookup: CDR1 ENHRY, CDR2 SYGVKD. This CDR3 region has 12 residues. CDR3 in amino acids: CAISEFADTQYF. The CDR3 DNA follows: TGTGCCATCAGTGAGTTCGCAGATACGCAGTATTTT.